These T cell receptor beta chains were read from a single sample in a study of blood T cell repertoires in COVID-19. Generated by immunoSEQ multiplex PCR, the TCRdb table keeps only in-frame clones and is missing some. Of about 120,000 clones listed, about four fifths were seen once; the top ten hold 5.5% to 6%. Sequenced input: peripheral blood. Receptors were obtained from an elderly man with active or convalescent COVID-19. Each CDR3 is given with its conserved first and last residue. A D gene is named only where the DNA matches it firmly. Not all rows give a size; the values are once, few, many and, for expanded clones, a class.

NA,TRBV11-2,TRBJ2-1,TRBD2,TGTGCCAGCAGCTTAGTTGCGGGGGGGCAATACAATGAGCAGTTCTTC,CASSLVAGGQYNEQFF
few,TRBV11-1,TRBJ2-7,NA,TGTGCCAGCAGCCGGACAATTACCTACGAGCAGTACTTC,CASSRTITYEQYF
few,TRBV10-3,TRBJ2-1,TRBD1,TGTGCCATCAGAGAAGGGACAGTTGGCCACATAGGTGAGCAGTTCTTC,CAIREGTVGHIGEQFF
once,TRBV6-5,TRBJ2-7,TRBD1,TGTGCCAGCAGCCTGGACAGGGGGGTTGCCTACGAGCAGTACTTC,CASSLDRGVAYEQYF
NA,TRBV10-3,TRBJ1-2,NA,TGTGCCATCAGTGATGACAGATACTATGGCTACACCTTC,CAISDDRYYGYTF
NA,TRBV27,TRBJ2-6,NA,TGTGCCAGCAGTTTATTCGGGGGTGGAGCTGGGGCCAACGTCCTGACTTTC,CASSLFGGGAGANVLTF
NA,TRBV6-6,TRBJ2-3,NA,TGTGCCAGCACTCAACCCCGGGGCACAGATACGCAGTATTTT,CASTQPRGTDTQYF
once,TRBV19,TRBJ2-5,NA,TGTGCCAGTTCCCCTGGCCTAGGAGAGACCCAGTACTTC,CASSPGLGETQYF
NA,TRBV7-8,TRBJ2-5,TRBD2,TGTGCCAGCAGCTTAGTGCTAGCGGCTCAAGAGACCCAGTACTTC,CASSLVLAAQETQYF
NA,TRBV4-1,TRBJ2-1,TRBD2,TGCGCCAGCAGCCGGGATGTTACGGGGGGTTCTTACAATGAGCAGTTCTTC,CASSRDVTGGSYNEQFF
few,TRBV28,TRBJ1-4,TRBD1,TGTGCCAGCAGTTTACTGACAGGGTTTAATGAAAAACTGTTTTTT,CASSLLTGFNEKLFF
NA,TRBV3-1/TRBV3-2,TRBJ2-7,NA,TGTGCCAGCAGCCAGACAGTTTTCTACGAGCAGTACTTC,CASSQTVFYEQYF
NA,TRBV19,TRBJ2-2,TRBD1,TGTGCCAGTAGGGTGACAGGGCCCGGGGAGCTGTTTTTT,CASRVTGPGELFF
NA,TRBV19,TRBJ2-3,NA,TGTGCCAGTAGGACCGCGACCGGGGGGCGCACAGATACGCAGTATTTT,CASRTATGGRTDTQYF
once,TRBV6-5,TRBJ1-4,NA,TGTGCCAGCAGTTACCTGGCAGAGGGTGAAAAACTGTTTTTT,CASSYLAEGEKLFF
NA,TRBV30,TRBJ2-2,TRBD2,TGTGCCTGGACCCTTAGCGGGGGGGCCGGCGGGGAGCTGTTTTTT,CAWTLSGGAGGELFF
NA,TRBV3-1/TRBV3-2,TRBJ2-5,TRBD2,TGTGCCACCACGGGGGGGGGCGAGACCCAGTACTTC,CATTGGGETQYF
NA,TRBV19,TRBJ1-1,NA,TGTGCCAGTAGTGGCAGGGCTGAAGCTTTCTTT,CASSGRAEAFF
NA,TRBV19,TRBJ1-2,NA,TGTGCCAGTACGGCCCCGCGGGGGAGTCGCTCGTTAGACTATGGCTACACCTTC,CASTAPRGSRSLDYGYTF
NA,TRBV6-2/TRBV6-3,TRBJ2-5,TRBD2,TGTGCCAGCAGTACTACTAGCGGGGGACAAGAGACCCAGTACTTC,CASSTTSGGQETQYF
NA,TRBV7-2,TRBJ2-3,NA,TGTGCCAGCAGTTCACTAAGGGATACGCAGTATTTT,CASSSLRDTQYF
NA,TRBV7-8,TRBJ1-5,TRBD1,TGTGCCAGCAGCCTCAACCCTGCAGGGGGAAATCAGCCCCAGCATTTT,CASSLNPAGGNQPQHF
NA,TRBV19,TRBJ1-5,NA,TGTGCCAGTAGTATTGTTCAGGGGCCCCAGCATTTT,CASSIVQGPQHF
NA,TRBV2,TRBJ1-4,TRBD1,TGTGCCAGCAAGACGGGACAGGGGGGGGAAAAACTGTTTTTT,CASKTGQGGEKLFF
once,TRBV5-1,TRBJ1-6,TRBD1,TGCGCCAGCAGCTCCCGGGACAGTTATAATTCACCCCTCCACTTT,CASSSRDSYNSPLHF
NA,TRBV4-2,TRBJ1-4,TRBD1,TGTGCCAGCAGCCAAAACGGACAGGGGGGTCTCGCAACTAATGAAAAACTGTTTTTT,CASSQNGQGGLATNEKLFF
NA,TRBV12-3/TRBV12-4,TRBJ1-5,TRBD1,TGTGCCAGCAGCCCTGGGGACAGGGGACAGCATTTT,CASSPGDRGQHF
NA,TRBV6-5,TRBJ2-7,TRBD2,TGTGCCAGCAGTCCCGGGGGGAGCTCCTACGAGCAGTACTTC,CASSPGGSSYEQYF